Following are 30 T cell receptor beta chains from one sample sequenced in a study of OX40 agonist ivuxolimab in advanced cancers. The data were produced by immunoSEQ multiplex PCR, yet TCRdb's version contains in-frame clones alone and is incomplete. The sample consists of tens of thousands of clones, 80% to 95% of them appearing once. The source material was CD4+ or CD8+ T cells sorted from blood, sampled in a trial of the OX40 agonist ivuxolimab. The receptors here all came from an adult with an advanced solid tumor such as melanoma, head and neck, liver or kidney cancer.

The J gene is TRBJ1-1, the V gene TRBV18; 10 bases fit TRBD1. The V gene end was trimmed by 0 bases and the J gene end by 0 bases; junction bases not matched to a gene: 4. This CDR3 contains 17 residues. Per germline, CDR1 KGHSH and CDR2 LQKENI. CDR3 DNA sequence: TGTGCCAGCTCACCACCTGGGACAGGGGAGATGAACACTGAAGCTTTCTTT. It specifies CASSPPGTGEMNTEAFF.

This chain uses TRBV6-5 with TRBJ2-7; D call uncertain. Trimming removed 6 bases from V and 3 bases from J, with 15 bases in between. The length of the CDR3 is 14 residues. Germline lookup yields CDR1 MNHEY and CDR2 SVGAGI. The CDR3 region is CASSPMGYVYEQYF. The CDR3 nucleotides read TGTGCCAGCAGCCCGATGGGGTACGTCTACGAGCAGTACTTC.

This chain uses TRBV6-1 with TRBJ2-1; D gene ambiguous. Germline V CDR1 and CDR2: MNHNS, SASEGT. Between the trimmed V and J ends, which lost 6 bases and 9 bases, there was a span of 12 bases. This CDR3 is 12 amino acids long. The CDR3 DNA follows: TGTGCCAGCAGCTTTAGGCGGAGTGAGCAGTTCTTC. Amino acid sequence: CASSFRRSEQFF.

V is TRBV27 and J is TRBJ1-3, with 9 nucleotides matching TRBD1. Germline CDR1 reads MNHEY; CDR2 reads SMNVEV (reference sequence). After removal of 3 bases from V and 5 bases from J, the junction contained 8 bases not matched to a gene. The CDR3 has 16 residues. The CDR3 DNA reads TGTGCCAGCAGTTTGGTCGACAGGGGGATAAGAAACACCATATATTTT. Its translation: CASSLVDRGIRNTIYF.

This sequence joins TRBV30 and TRBJ1-1; D unclear. Trimming cost V 5 bases and J 3 bases, with 13 bases left between them. CDR1 is GTSNPN, CDR2 SVGIG, per germline (reference sequence). The CDR3 is 13 amino acids. In DNA, the CDR3 is TGTGCCTGGTTACTCGCTGCGGACACTGAAGCTTTCTTT. Amino acid sequence: CAWLLAADTEAFF.

The rearrangement uses TRBV5-4 and TRBJ2-1; D remains unclear. The CDR3 consists of 13 residues. V gave up 1 base and J gave up 4 bases, with 6 bases separating them. CDR1 is SGHNT and CDR2 is YYREEE in the germline V gene (reference sequence). The CDR3 loop is CASSLYQYNEQFF. For the CDR3, the DNA is TGTGCCAGCAGCTTGTACCAGTACAATGAGCAGTTCTTC.

This chain joins TRBV7-9 and TRBJ2-7; D gene uncertain. Germline assignment: CDR1 SEHNR and CDR2 FQNEAQ (reference sequence). The CDR3 sequence is 14 residues long. V shed 3 bases and J shed 1 base, with 10 bases lying between them. For the CDR3, the DNA is TGTGCCAGCAGCTTGAAGGGTACATCCTACGAGCAGTACTTC. Protein: CASSLKGTSYEQYF.

The chain joins TRBV9 to TRBJ2-7; perhaps TRBD2 as D (5 bases). The germline gives CDR1 SGDLS, CDR2 YYNGEE. The CDR3 length is 13 residues. Deletions cut 1 base from V and 0 bases from J, with 5 bases between. CDR3 in DNA: TGTGCCAGCAGCGTAAGCGGCTCCTACGAGCAGTACTTC. This encodes CASSVSGSYEQYF.

The V call is TRBV6-5, the J call TRBJ2-7; 8 nucleotides align to TRBD1. V shed 4 bases, J shed 3 bases, and the junction held 5 bases outside the gene matches. The germline V gene has CDR1 MNHEY and CDR2 SVGAGI. The CDR3 length is 14 residues. The chain's CDR3 is CASSSDTGGYEQYF. The CDR3 nucleotides are TGTGCCAGCAGTTCCGACACAGGGGGCTACGAGCAGTACTTC.

This rearrangement joins TRBV5-1 to TRBJ2-7, with 13 bases identical to TRBD2. V lost 1 base, J lost 2 bases, and 6 bases stayed unmatched. There are 17 residues in the CDR3. In germline, CDR1 is SGHRS, CDR2 YFSETQ. The CDR3 protein is CASSLRGGLAGAYEQYF. In DNA, the CDR3 is TGCGCCAGCAGCTTGAGGGGAGGACTAGCGGGAGCCTACGAGCAGTACTTC.

CDR3 loop: CASSERQGASYNEQFF. CDR3 coding DNA: TGCGCCAGCAGCGAAAGACAGGGCGCCTCCTACAATGAGCAGTTCTTC. This chain links TRBV5-1 with TRBJ2-1; 7 bases line up with TRBD1. In germline, CDR1 is SGHRS, CDR2 YFSETQ. V lost 4 bases to trimming and J lost 0 bases; unmatched junction nucleotides: 7. The CDR3 loop spans 16 amino acids.

This chain joins TRBV2 and TRBJ2-7, with D perhaps matching TRBD1 or TRBD2 (5 bases each). CDR1 is SNHLY and CDR2 is FYNNEI in the germline V gene. This CDR3 is 11 amino acids long. V lost 6 bases and J lost 9, with 12 bases in between. The CDR3 nucleotides read TGTGCCAGCAGGGGGGTACGAGGGCAGTACTTC. This encodes CASRGVRGQYF.

This clone was seen just once. The rearrangement links TRBV5-4 to TRBJ2-3, with TRBD2 identical over 9 bases. The J segment lost 4 bases and the V segment lost 6 bases, leaving 12 bases of the junction unmatched. This CDR3 spans 16 amino acids. CDR1 and CDR2 from the germline V gene are SGHNT and YYREEE (reference sequence). CDR3 region: CASTVRRAGGPDTQYF. The CDR3 nucleotides are TGTGCCAGCACCGTCAGACGGGCGGGAGGGCCAGATACGCAGTATTTT.

The V gene is TRBV5-1, the J gene TRBJ1-3, with 8 bases matching TRBD1. The CDR3 runs 15 residues. Germline CDR1 is SGHRS and CDR2 is YFSETQ. V was clipped by 4 bases and J by 4 bases; unmatched bases: 7. In DNA, the CDR3 is TGCGCCAGCAGCCTTATCGGACAGGGAGGAAACACCATATATTTT. This gives the protein CASSLIGQGGNTIYF.

In its sample, this clone was seen once. This rearrangement joins TRBV5-4 to TRBJ2-2; D might be TRBD2 (6 bases). V was trimmed by 4 bases and J by 5 bases, leaving 15 bases between them. CDR1 is SGHNT, CDR2 YYREEE, per germline (reference sequence). The CDR3 runs to 15 residues. In DNA form, the CDR3 reads TGTGCCAGCAGCCCGACTAGTTGGGGAACCGGGGAGCTGTTTTTT. It translates to CASSPTSWGTGELFF.

The V and J genes are TRBV11-2 and TRBJ2-3; tentative D call: TRBD1 (6 bases). The length of the CDR3 is 15 residues. Trimming removed 1 base at V and 6 bases at J, with 14 bases between. In germline, CDR1 is SGHAT, CDR2 FQNNGV. CDR3 sequence (DNA): TGTGCCAGCAGCTTAGGTGGGGGCAGGGCTGATACGCAGTATTTT. This translates into CASSLGGGRADTQYF.

This chain joins TRBV7-2 and TRBJ2-3, with D perhaps TRBD2 (6 bases). Germline V gene lookup returns CDR1 SGHTA and CDR2 FQGNSA. V was pared by 5 bases and J by 10 bases, with 22 bases between. The CDR3 extends over 15 amino acids. In DNA, the CDR3 is TGTGCCAGCAGCCCGGACTACCAATCGCTGGGTTCGCAGTATTTT. Translation: CASSPDYQSLGSQYF. The full variable domain, with the rest looked up from reference TRBV7-2 and TRBJ2-3, is GAGVSQSPSNKVTEKGKDVELRCDPISGHTALYWYRQSLGQGLEFLIYFQGNSAPDKSGLPSDRFSAERTGGSVSTLTIQRTQQEDSAVYLCASSPDYQSLGSQYFGPGTRLTVL.

This chain connects TRBV7-2 to TRBJ2-1; D tentatively fits TRBD1 or TRBD2 (5 bases each). Germline CDR1 SGHTA, CDR2 FQGNSA. The CDR3 length is 13 residues. V was clipped by 5 bases and J by 10 bases, with 15 bases between them. CDR3 sequence: CASSPGPPREQFF. The DNA for the CDR3 is TGTGCCAGCAGCCCGGGACCACCCAGGGAGCAGTTCTTC. Supplemented by reference TRBV7-2 and TRBJ2-1, the full variable domain reads GAGVSQSPSNKVTEKGKDVELRCDPISGHTALYWYRQSLGQGLEFLIYFQGNSAPDKSGLPSDRFSAERTGGSVSTLTIQRTQQEDSAVYLCASSPGPPREQFFGPGTRLTVL.

This chain joins TRBV9 and TRBJ2-3; the D call may be TRBD1 or TRBD2 (5 bases each). Germline values: CDR1 SGDLS, CDR2 YYNGEE. V gave up 4 bases and J gave up 0 bases, with 12 bases separating them. The CDR3 contains 15 residues. CDR3 DNA: TGTGCCAGCAGCTGGGGGAGAACTAGCACAGATACGCAGTATTTT. Translated: CASSWGRTSTDTQYF.

This chain uses TRBV6-1 with TRBJ1-3, with D possibly being TRBD1 (6 bases). The CDR3 extends over 19 amino acids. V was pared by 4 bases and J by 4 bases, with 26 bases between. Germline CDR1 and CDR2: MNHNS and SASEGT. CDR3 amino acids: CASSAPRQAGLWRGNTIYF. CDR3 bases: TGTGCCAGCAGTGCACCTAGACAGGCCGGTCTTTGGCGGGGAAACACCATATATTTT.

The chain joins TRBV7-9 to TRBJ2-6; D remains ambiguous. The CDR3 consists of 13 residues. The V gene's germline CDR1 is SEHNR and CDR2 FQNEAQ (reference sequence). Trimming removed 10 bases at V and 0 bases at J, with 7 bases between. CDR3 nucleotides: TGTGCCACCGCAAACTCTGGGGCCAACGTCCTGACTTTC. As protein: CATANSGANVLTF.

The chain uses TRBV29-1 and TRBJ2-3, with D perhaps TRBD1 (5 bases). The V gene lost 6 bases and the J gene lost 2 bases, with 15 bases spanning the gap. Germline assignment: CDR1 SQVTM and CDR2 ANQGSEA. CDR3 length equals 14 residues. DNA of the CDR3: TGCAGCGTGTTAATGCAGGGTACCACAGATACGCAGTATTTT. Amino acids: CSVLMQGTTDTQYF.

The chain is built from TRBV10-3 and TRBJ1-1; 7 bases align to TRBD1. Germline trimming cut 5 bases from V and 0 bases from J; bases unmatched to any gene: 15. Germline values: CDR1 ENHRY, CDR2 SYGVKD. This CDR3 is built from 18 residues. CDR3 nucleotides: TGTGCCATCAGTCCGACCCTATCTCAGGGGGGGATGAACACTGAAGCTTTCTTT. Protein sequence: CAISPTLSQGGMNTEAFF.

The chain has TRBV30 and TRBJ1-2; D not certain. The CDR3 loop spans 12 amino acids. Germline lookup yields CDR1 GTSNPN and CDR2 SVGIG (reference sequence). V shed 0 bases and J shed 4 bases, with 6 bases lying between them. CDR3 nucleotides: TGTGCCTGGAGTGTCCTCTCCTATGGCTACACCTTC. Amino acid sequence: CAWSVLSYGYTF.

V and J are TRBV5-6 and TRBJ1-2; D may be TRBD1 (6 bases). This CDR3 is 15 amino acids long. In germline, CDR1 is SGHDT, CDR2 YYEEEE. The V and J ends lost 1 base and 5 bases respectively, with 15 bases between them. The CDR3 reads CASSLSGGWWYGYTF. The CDR3 nucleotides read TGTGCCAGCAGCTTGTCGGGGGGCTGGTGGTATGGCTACACCTTC.

V is TRBV6-5 and J is TRBJ1-5, with D tentatively TRBD1 (5 bases). Between the trimmed V and J ends, which lost 7 bases and 2 bases, there was a span of 12 bases. The CDR3 is 14 amino acids. CDR1 MNHEY and CDR2 SVGAGI come from the germline V gene. The CDR3 bases are TGTGCCAGCAAAACGGGGGGTGGCAATCAGCCCCAGCATTTT. It encodes CASKTGGGNQPQHF.

The V gene is TRBV27, the J gene TRBJ2-2; D is tentatively TRBD1 or TRBD2 (6 bases each). Looked up from germline, CDR1 is MNHEY and CDR2 is SMNVEV (reference sequence). Between the trimmed V and J ends, which lost 1 base and 6 bases, there was a span of 12 bases. The CDR3 consists of 15 residues. CDR3 region: CASSLFGGGAGELFF. CDR3 in DNA: TGTGCCAGCAGTTTATTCGGGGGCGGCGCCGGGGAGCTGTTTTTT.

The chain joins TRBV2 to TRBJ1-6; D remains unclear. Germline V gene data show CDR1 as SNHLY and CDR2 as FYNNEI. V gave up 7 bases and J gave up 13 bases, with 23 bases separating them. The CDR3 is made up of 15 amino acids. CDR3 DNA: TGTGCCAGCAACGGCCAAGACCCTCAAAGTTCCCCCCTCCACTTT. Its protein product is CASNGQDPQSSPLHF.

In this sample, this clone turned up once. The genes are TRBV18 and TRBJ1-5; D unclear. V gave up 6 bases and J gave up 3 bases, with 18 bases separating them. This CDR3 has 16 amino acids. Germline-derived CDR1 and CDR2 are KGHSH and LQKENI. CDR3 sequence (DNA): TGTGCCAGCTCCCCCGGGAATATGCAGTCCAATCAGCCCCAGCATTTT. Its translation is CASSPGNMQSNQPQHF.

The chain is built from TRBV9 and TRBJ2-7; 10 nucleotides line up with TRBD2. Germline-derived CDR1 and CDR2 are SGDLS and YYNGEE. This CDR3 contains 15 residues. The V segment lost 3 bases and the J segment 3 bases; nucleotides outside the gene matches: 6. CDR3 region: CASSESTSGIYEQYF. The CDR3 DNA is TGTGCCAGCAGCGAATCCACTAGCGGGATCTACGAGCAGTACTTC.